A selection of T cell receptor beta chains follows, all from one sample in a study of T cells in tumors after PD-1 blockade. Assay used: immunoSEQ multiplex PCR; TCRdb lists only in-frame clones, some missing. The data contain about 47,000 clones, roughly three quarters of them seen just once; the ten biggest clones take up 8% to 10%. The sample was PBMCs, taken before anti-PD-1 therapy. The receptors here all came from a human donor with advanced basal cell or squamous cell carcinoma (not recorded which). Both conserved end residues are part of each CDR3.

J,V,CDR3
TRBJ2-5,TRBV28,CASSRAFEGTKETQYF
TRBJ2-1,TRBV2,CASTEGGTGSYEQFF
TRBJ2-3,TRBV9,CASSVGLAGNTDTQYF
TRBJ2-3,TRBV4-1,CASSQVSGTVVSDTQYF
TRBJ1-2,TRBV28,CASTGPPSPGYTF
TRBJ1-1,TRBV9,CASSVAMVRGNTEAFF
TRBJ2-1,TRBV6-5,CASSTGTGIRNEQFF
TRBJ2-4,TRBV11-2,CASSLRGGSGVAKNIQYF
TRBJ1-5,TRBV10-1,CASRRRGDEPQHF
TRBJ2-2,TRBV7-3,CASSSPGGELFF
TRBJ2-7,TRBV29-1,CSAKVGVGVYEQYF
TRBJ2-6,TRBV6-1,CASSENAGANVLTF
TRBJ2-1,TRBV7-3,CASSLVKEQEQFF
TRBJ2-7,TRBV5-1,CASSVTGASYEQYF
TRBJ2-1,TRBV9,CASSVAVGLAGHEQFF
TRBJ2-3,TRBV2,CASKTGEDTQYF
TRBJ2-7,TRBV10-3,CAINPGTGGIYEQYF
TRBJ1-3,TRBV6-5,CASSHGNSGNTIYF
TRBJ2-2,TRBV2,CASSDSRGNTGELFF
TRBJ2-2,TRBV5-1,CASSLEVSGRNTGELFF
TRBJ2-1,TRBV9,CASSERLAGNNEQFF
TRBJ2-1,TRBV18,CASSPSWDRGDNEQFF
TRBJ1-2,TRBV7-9,CASTQLGNEDYGYTF
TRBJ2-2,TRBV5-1,CASSLARSNTGELFF
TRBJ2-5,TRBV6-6,CASSHGDSETQYF
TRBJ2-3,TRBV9,CASSVDSEPTDTQYF
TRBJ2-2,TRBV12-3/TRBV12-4,CASSLWTGELFF
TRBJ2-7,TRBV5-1,CASSYLGTAEYEQYF
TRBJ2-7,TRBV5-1,CASSLGDNYEQYF